This T cell receptor beta chain came from a study of cytomegalovirus exposure and HLA in healthy donors. Background on the study: An earlier analysis found 120 million or so unique TCR beta sequences from approximately 190 million T cells.

60 Vbeta and 13 Jbeta primers were used in PCR. Profiling relied on immunoSEQ multiplex PCR, and the TCRdb table lists in-frame clones only, not all of them. The table records 150,000 or so clones, around 65% of them present only once. The CDR3 spans 15 residues. Germline-derived CDR1 and CDR2 are MNHEY and SVGAGI. Germline trimming cut 0 bases from V and 10 bases from J; bases unmatched to any gene: 6. The sequence was obtained from a woman aged 30 to 39 in good health and CMV-seropositive. The sequencing input was PBMCs. The V call is TRBV6-5, the J call TRBJ1-6; 7 bases agree with TRBD1. The CDR3 sequence is CASSYSTRGVSPLHF. DNA of the CDR3: TGTGCCAGCAGTTACTCGACCAGGGGGGTATCACCCCTCCACTTT.